This entry lists 22 T cell receptor beta chains sequenced from one sample in a study of cytomegalovirus exposure and HLA in healthy donors. The PCR used 60 Vbeta and 13 Jbeta primers. Clones were sequenced by immunoSEQ multiplex PCR, and TCRdb holds only the in-frame ones, with some missing. The data contain approximately 45,000 clones, about three quarters of them singletons. Input material: PBMCs. The receptors derive from a woman in her twenties or thirties in good health and CMV-seronegative.

V usage is TRBV5-1 and J usage is TRBJ2-1, with a weak D call TRBD2 (6 bases). The germline CDR1 and CDR2 sequences are SGHRS and YFSETQ. V shed 0 bases and J shed 0 bases, with 13 bases lying between them. The CDR3 has 17 residues. CDR3 protein: CASSLALGGGSYNEQFF. CDR3 bases: TGCGCCAGCAGCTTGGCCTTGGGGGGAGGCTCCTACAATGAGCAGTTCTTC. Based on the CDR3 plus reference TRBV5-1 and TRBJ2-1, the full variable domain is KAGVTQTPRYLIKTRGQQVTLSCSPISGHRSVSWYQQTPGQGLQFLFEYFSETQRNKGNFPGRFSGRQFSNSRSEMNVSTLELGDSALYLCASSLALGGGSYNEQFFGPGTRLTVL.

This chain connects TRBV19 to TRBJ1-1, with TRBD1 as a possible D gene (5 bases). V gave up 5 bases and J gave up 4 bases, with 14 bases separating them. Germline lookup yields CDR1 LNHDA and CDR2 SQIVND (reference sequence). The CDR3 extends over 14 amino acids. The CDR3 loop is CASSGRVGSTEAFF. CDR3 DNA sequence: TGTGCCAGTAGTGGCAGGGTAGGGTCCACTGAAGCTTTCTTT.

This sequence joins TRBV7-9 and TRBJ2-5; D uncertain. The germline V gene encodes CDR1 SEHNR and CDR2 FQNEAQ (reference sequence). The CDR3 consists of 14 residues. V lost 1 base and J lost 2, with 8 bases in between. CDR3 protein: CASSLGLVQETQYF. CDR3 nucleotide sequence: TGTGCCAGCAGCTTAGGACTGGTTCAAGAGACCCAGTACTTC.

The V call is TRBV30, the J call TRBJ2-5, with TRBD1 matching 7 bases. From germline, CDR1 is GTSNPN and CDR2 SVGIG (reference sequence). CDR3 size: 12 residues. CDR3 sequence (DNA): TGTGCTAGGAAGGGGGCCGGGGAGACCCAGTACTTC. Residues: CARKGAGETQYF.

The CDR3 region is CASSFQSNQPQHF. The CDR3 DNA is TGTGCCAGCAGTTTTCAGAGCAATCAGCCCCAGCATTTT. The chain recombines TRBV28 with TRBJ1-5; D gene uncertain. Between the trimmed V and J ends, which lost 3 bases and 1 base, there was a span of 4 bases. Germline-derived CDR1 and CDR2 are MDHEN and SYDVKM. The CDR3 has 13 residues.

The rearrangement joins TRBV6-5 to TRBJ1-2; 10 bases are a match to TRBD1. Per germline, CDR1 MNHEY and CDR2 SVGAGI. Trimming cost V 6 bases and J 5 bases; bases outside gene matches: 9. The CDR3 has 15 residues. The CDR3 coding sequence is TGTGCCAGCAGGCCGACCTGGACAGGGGGATATGGCTACACCTTC. Encoded protein: CASRPTWTGGYGYTF.

The rearrangement links TRBV5-1 to TRBJ2-7; weak D call: TRBD1 (6 bases). This CDR3 spans 14 amino acids. Germline CDR1 reads SGHRS; CDR2 reads YFSETQ. The germline V and J ends were trimmed by 3 bases and 3 bases, with 13 bases remaining between them. Written as DNA, the CDR3 is TGCGCCAGCAGCTCGGAAACAGGGTTCTACGAGCAGTACTTC. The encoded protein is CASSSETGFYEQYF.

The chain links TRBV7-8 to TRBJ2-7, with unresolved D. The germline V gene has CDR1 SGHVS and CDR2 FQNEAQ. The CDR3 length is 16 residues. Trimming left V 1 base short and J 1 base short, with 14 bases between. The CDR3 sequence is CASSLGGQRWSYEQYF. The DNA for the CDR3 is TGTGCCAGCAGCTTAGGTGGTCAGCGTTGGTCCTACGAGCAGTACTTC.

The sample holds a few counts of this clone. The V gene is TRBV5-1, the J gene TRBJ2-3; 7 positions match TRBD2. With V trimmed by 4 bases and J by 2 bases, 10 bases remained unmatched. CDR1 and CDR2 (germline): SGHRS, YFSETQ. The CDR3 consists of 16 residues. CDR3 residues: CASSRAAGRSTDTQYF. CDR3 DNA sequence: TGCGCCAGCAGCAGAGCAGCGGGGCGATCCACAGATACGCAGTATTTT.

This chain uses TRBV30 with TRBJ1-2, with 8 nucleotides matching TRBD1. Germline values: CDR1 GTSNPN, CDR2 SVGIG (reference sequence). The CDR3 is made up of 15 amino acids. The ends lost 7 bases at V and 0 bases at J; junction bases unmatched: 10. The CDR3 region is CAFLSPQGANYGYTF. DNA for the CDR3: TGTGCCTTCCTATCCCCACAGGGGGCTAACTATGGCTACACCTTC.

The chain carries TRBV23-1 and TRBJ2-7; 10 bases line up with TRBD2. TRBV23-1 is an ORF, with its function uncertain. The junction had 11 bases not matched to a gene; V was cut back by 7 bases and J by 2 bases. The CDR3 covers 16 residues. The CDR3 reads CASKSGLARLTYEQYF. The CDR3 DNA is TGCGCCAGCAAATCGGGACTAGCGCGATTAACCTACGAGCAGTACTTC.

The V and J genes are TRBV12-5 and TRBJ1-2; TRBD1 is a possible D gene (5 bases). CDR1 is LGHNT and CDR2 is FRNRAP in the germline V gene. V lost 1 base and J 3 bases, leaving 9 bases between the germline ends. The CDR3 runs to 14 residues. CDR3 DNA sequence: TGTGCTAGTGGTTTGGGCAGGGAGGACTATGGCTACACCTTC. Residues: CASGLGREDYGYTF.

V usage is TRBV30 and J usage is TRBJ2-7, with a tentative D call TRBD2 (5 bases). Trimming took off 7 bases at V and 2 bases at J, with 15 bases between the two ends. Per the germline V gene, CDR1 is GTSNPN and CDR2 is SVGIG (reference sequence). The CDR3 is 13 residues long. CDR3 DNA: TGTGCCTCTAAGCGGCATTTAACCTACGAGCAGTACTTC. Protein sequence: CASKRHLTYEQYF.

The gene calls are TRBV5-1 and TRBJ2-6; D not certain. The germline V gene has CDR1 SGHRS and CDR2 YFSETQ. CDR3 size: 16 residues. The V end was cut by 0 bases, the J end by 0 bases, with 7 bases between. For the CDR3, the DNA is TGCGCCAGCAGCTTGGGAGTCTCCTCTGGGGCCAACGTCCTGACTTTC. It encodes CASSLGVSSGANVLTF.

The chain employs TRBV5-1 and TRBJ2-1; TRBD1 might be the D (6 bases). Looked up from germline, CDR1 is SGHRS and CDR2 is YFSETQ. V lost 4 bases and J lost 8, with 19 bases in between. CDR3 length: 15 residues. CDR3 nucleotides: TGCGCCAGCAGCCAAGCTATTGACAGGATCCATGAGCAGTTCTTC. It specifies CASSQAIDRIHEQFF. The full variable domain, rest sourced from reference TRBV5-1 and TRBJ2-1, is KAGVTQTPRYLIKTRGQQVTLSCSPISGHRSVSWYQQTPGQGLQFLFEYFSETQRNKGNFPGRFSGRQFSNSRSEMNVSTLELGDSALYLCASSQAIDRIHEQFFGPGTRLTVL.

The table lists this clone with a count of one. The CDR3 spells CASSFQSGSTEAFF. CDR3 DNA: TGTGCCAGCAGTTTCCAGAGTGGGAGCACTGAAGCTTTCTTT. V usage is TRBV27 and J usage is TRBJ1-1, with D unresolved. Germline V gene lookup returns CDR1 MNHEY and CDR2 SMNVEV (reference sequence). V was clipped by 3 bases and J by 4 bases, with 12 bases between them. The CDR3 has 14 residues.

The V gene is TRBV30, the J gene TRBJ2-5; 7 positions agree with TRBD1. The CDR3 has 11 residues. Trimming took 5 bases from V and 6 from J; bases not matched to a gene: 3. Germline CDR1 is GTSNPN and CDR2 is SVGIG (reference sequence). The DNA for the CDR3 is TGTGCCTGGGGACAGGCGAAGACCCAGTACTTC. Translation: CAWGQAKTQYF.

The CDR3 DNA is TGTGCCAGCAGACCGACTAGCTGGTACGAGCAGTACTTC. It is translated as CASRPTSWYEQYF. The J gene is TRBJ2-7, the V gene TRBV2; TRBD2 aligns across 7 bases. The V gene end was trimmed by 6 bases and the J gene end by 4 bases; junction bases not matched to a gene: 6. The germline V gene has CDR1 SNHLY and CDR2 FYNNEI. This CDR3 is built from 13 residues.

V is TRBV28 and J is TRBJ2-3; tentatively, D is TRBD1 (5 bases). The CDR3 is 13 residues long. The ends were cut back, 5 bases at V and 0 bases at J, with 6 bases in the middle. Per the germline V gene, CDR1 is MDHEN and CDR2 is SYDVKM. As DNA, the CDR3 is TGTGCCAGCAGTCGGACAAGCACAGATACGCAGTATTTT. Translating gives CASSRTSTDTQYF.

This sequence joins TRBV4-1 and TRBJ2-3; possibly TRBD2 for D (6 bases). CDR1 is MGHRA, CDR2 YSYEKL, per germline. V lost 4 bases to trimming and J lost 5 bases, with 7 bases between them. The CDR3 is 12 amino acids. The CDR3 DNA reads as TGCGCCAGCAGCCTGGGGGGAGATACGCAGTATTTT. It yields the protein CASSLGGDTQYF.

Here the CDR3 DNA reads TGTGCCAGCAGCCCCGGGACAGGGCCCTACGAGCAGTACTTC. Protein: CASSPGTGPYEQYF. The rearrangement links TRBV16 to TRBJ2-7, with 9 nucleotides matching TRBD1. J lost 2 bases, V lost 4 bases, and 3 bases had no gene match. This CDR3 is built from 14 residues. The V gene's germline CDR1 is KGHSY and CDR2 FQNENV.

The V gene is TRBV30, the J gene TRBJ1-5; D remains unclear. Germline V lookup: CDR1 GTSNPN, CDR2 SVGIG (reference sequence). Trimming took off 2 bases at V and 9 bases at J, with 26 bases between the two ends. The CDR3 totals 17 residues. This CDR3 is CAWSTVLVPPAYVPQHF. CDR3 DNA: TGTGCCTGGAGTACAGTTCTGGTTCCTCCTGCTTACGTGCCCCAGCATTTT.